This TCR beta chain appears in the sequencing data of a study of T cells in Graves' hyperthyroidism and ophthalmopathy. Across the whole study: Peripheral blood was obtained at initial diagnosis, preceding any treatment. General study results and limits: The model anticipated ophthalmopathy a median about 6.5 months pre-onset.

Exclusion of a patient resulted from uncontrolled infection, other autoimmune disease, pregnancy or lactation. There were TCR beta CDR3 regions amplified from RNA transcripts. TCR CDR3 underwent first-round RT-PCR with the HTBI primer set. TCRdb ran MiXCR on the multiplex PCR reads and lists one entry per CDR3 protein. The table lists approximately 400,000 distinct CDR3 sequences, around 20% of them singletons, with 40% in the top ten. This clonotype was recorded a few times. Its target is unknown. Trimming left V 4 bases short and J 4 bases short, with 17 bases between. The CDR3 contains 15 residues. Germline V gene sequence: CDR1 DFQATT, CDR2 SNEGSKA (reference sequence).

This TCR was recovered from a man younger than 35 with Graves' ophthalmopathy. This chain uses TRBV20-1 with TRBJ1-5, with D unresolved. The sequenced sample was blood. CDR3 residues: CSAIPLGFENQPQHF. The DNA of the CDR3 is TGCAGTGCTATCCCCCTGGGGTTCGAGAATCAGCCCCAGCATTTT.